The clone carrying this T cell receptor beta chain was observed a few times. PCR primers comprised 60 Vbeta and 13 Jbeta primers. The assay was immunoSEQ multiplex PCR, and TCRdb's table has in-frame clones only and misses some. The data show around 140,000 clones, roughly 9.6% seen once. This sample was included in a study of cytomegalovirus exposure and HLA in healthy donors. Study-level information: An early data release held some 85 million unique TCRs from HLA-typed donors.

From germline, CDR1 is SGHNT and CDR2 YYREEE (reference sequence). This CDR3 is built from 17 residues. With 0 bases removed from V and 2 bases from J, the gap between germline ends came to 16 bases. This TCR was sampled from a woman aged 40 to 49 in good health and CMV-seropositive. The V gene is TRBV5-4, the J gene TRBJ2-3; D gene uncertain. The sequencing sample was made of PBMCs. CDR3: CASSLGGSSSPTDTQYF. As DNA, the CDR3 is TGTGCCAGCAGCTTGGGAGGTAGTTCCTCCCCCACAGATACGCAGTATTTT.